The clone carrying this TCR beta chain was recorded a few times. Antigen specificity is unknown. A minimum of 5 micrograms of total RNA was extracted per sample. A second PCR of 7 to 11 cycles used a sample-barcoded 5' primer and a J-beta primer mix. Each CDR3 protein gets one entry after TCRdb re-called the 5' RACE reads with MiXCR. The sample lists hundreds of thousands of distinct CDR3 sequences, 20% to 25% occurring once. This sample is drawn from a study of blood T cells in healthy people across ages. Study-level findings and limits: Diversity of TCR beta per million T cells declined in a roughly linear way with age.

Germline CDR1 MDHEN, CDR2 SYDVKM. This CDR3 region has 14 residues. V dropped 8 bases and J dropped 4 bases, with 17 bases sitting between them. This same sample was also taken into another study, of T cells of mothers and their children.

V is TRBV28 and J is TRBJ1-2, with a weak D call TRBD1 (5 bases). The source of this sequence is a boy aged 5-17 years in good health. The sequenced sample consisted of blood. CDR3 region: CASSGASFPYGYTF. CDR3 nucleotides: TGTGCCAGCTCCGGGGCCTCGTTCCCCTATGGCTACACCTTC.